This entry describes one T cell receptor (beta chain). Its cognate antigen is unknown. This CDR3 contains 14 residues. CDR1 and CDR2 from the germline V gene are MNHEY and SVGAGI. Trimming at V came to 7 bases and at J to 5 bases, leaving 6 bases not matched to a gene. The sample is drawn from a study of circulating and synovial CD4+ cells in juvenile arthritis. Study-level results: Vbeta family usage analysis did not detect the pathogenic-like versus bulk difference. Overlap with synovium rose as more T cells were sequenced. T cell genome counts differed by at least an order of magnitude between CPL and CD4 samples. Circulating pathogenic-like lymphocytes shared a substantially higher fraction of CDR3 sequences with synovium than bulk blood.

The assay was immunoSEQ multiplex PCR, and TCRdb's table has in-frame clones only and misses some. The sample shows tens of thousands of clones, nearly 95% of them seen only once. The specimen was CD4+ T cells from blood. The TCR was taken from a human donor with juvenile idiopathic arthritis. The chain employs TRBV6-5 and TRBJ2-1, with 9 bases lining up with TRBD2. The CDR3 is CASNPGLANNEQFF. CDR3 bases: TGTGCCAGCAATCCAGGACTAGCGAACAATGAGCAGTTCTTC.